The rows below give T cell receptor beta chains drawn from one sample of a study of blood T cell repertoires in COVID-19. The assay was immunoSEQ multiplex PCR, and TCRdb's table has in-frame clones only and misses some. The profile covers tens of thousands of clones, with around 79% appearing a single time and roughly 18% taken by the ten largest. The specimen was peripheral blood. These receptors were obtained from a woman aged 50 to 65 with active or convalescent COVID-19. CDR3s include the opening cysteine and the closing phenylalanine or tryptophan.

v_call: TRBV19
cdr3_aa: CASSTRQGPMNTEAFF

v_call: TRBV19
cdr3_aa: CASSFEQGVAYNEQFF

v_call: TRBV4-1
cdr3_aa: CASSQAGGGTQYF

v_call: TRBV9
cdr3_aa: CASSVAAGGFANTGELFF

v_call: TRBV29-1
cdr3_aa: CSVNEGGTGYEKLFF

v_call: TRBV6-1
cdr3_aa: CASSADRGRLAPYEQYF

v_call: TRBV2
cdr3_aa: CASITGMANTEAFF

v_call: TRBV19
cdr3_aa: CASSIGIHNQPQHF

v_call: TRBV6-5
cdr3_aa: CATKTSGDPTDTQYF

v_call: TRBV5-5
cdr3_aa: CASSPKETQYF

v_call: TRBV9
cdr3_aa: CASSTRTGMEEKLFF

v_call: TRBV5-1
cdr3_aa: CASSLGLSTTNEKLFF

v_call: TRBV5-6
cdr3_aa: CASSQDSLNEKLFF

v_call: TRBV12-5
cdr3_aa: CASGLGLAGDLYNEQFF

v_call: TRBV7-9
cdr3_aa: CASSLGITRGGETQYF

v_call: TRBV29-1
cdr3_aa: CSVLRNRGQETQYF

v_call: TRBV7-2
cdr3_aa: CASSPDSFAAYEQYF

v_call: TRBV10-1
cdr3_aa: CASSESTEGVYEQYF

v_call: TRBV28
cdr3_aa: CASSQAGGAISNQPQHF

v_call: TRBV30
cdr3_aa: CAWSRNSGNTIYF

v_call: TRBV6-6
cdr3_aa: CASSPTAYNEQFF

v_call: TRBV2
cdr3_aa: CASSGTAIRHEQYF

v_call: TRBV28
cdr3_aa: CASSLLDRASYEQYF

v_call: TRBV5-1
cdr3_aa: CASRRDRGNYTF

v_call: TRBV25-1
cdr3_aa: CASSDPTLAGLWNTQYF

v_call: TRBV4-1
cdr3_aa: CASSQGQGTYEQYF

v_call: TRBV18
cdr3_aa: CASSSDSRTLETQYF

v_call: TRBV12-3/TRBV12-4
cdr3_aa: CASKGDIPGTQYF

v_call: TRBV3-1/TRBV3-2
cdr3_aa: CASSPRDRGVKETQYF